The table lists the clone carrying this T cell receptor beta chain with many counts. The data are from a study of molecular identifiers for immune sequencing clone quantification. TCRdb recomputed calls from the PCR reads with MiXCR, one row per CDR3 protein. The data hold some 680,000 distinct CDR3 sequences, with 25% observed a single time. V shed 4 bases and J 6 bases; nucleotides not matched to a gene: 18. This CDR3 contains 18 residues. The germline V gene has CDR1 SNHLY and CDR2 FYNNEI. Material for sequencing was naive CD8+ T cells from blood, with Jurkat cell RNA spiked in. The subset denotes: FACS-sorted CD8+CD4-CCR7+CD45RA+ naive T cells. The rearrangement uses TRBV2 and TRBJ2-4; 7 bases are a match to TRBD2. This TCR came from a human donor in good health. Some libraries in this study had Jurkat cell RNA spiked in. In DNA form, the CDR3 reads TGTGCCAGCAGTGGAGTAGGGAGGGCGAATAGAATTGGAAACATTCAGTACTTC. Residues: CASSGVGRANRIGNIQYF.